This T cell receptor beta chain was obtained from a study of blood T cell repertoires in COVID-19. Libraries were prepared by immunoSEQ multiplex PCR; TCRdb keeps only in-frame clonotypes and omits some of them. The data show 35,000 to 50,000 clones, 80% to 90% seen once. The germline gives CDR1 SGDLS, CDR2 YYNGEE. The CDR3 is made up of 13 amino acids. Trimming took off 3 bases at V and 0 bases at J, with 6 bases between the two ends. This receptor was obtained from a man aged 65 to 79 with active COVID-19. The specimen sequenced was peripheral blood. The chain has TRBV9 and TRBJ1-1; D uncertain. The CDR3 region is CASSAFLNTEAFF. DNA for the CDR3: TGTGCCAGCAGCGCCTTCTTGAACACTGAAGCTTTCTTT. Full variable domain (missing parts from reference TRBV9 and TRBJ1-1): DSGVTQTPKHLITATGQRVTLRCSPRSGDLSVYWYQQSLDQGLQFLIQYYNGEERAKGNILERFSAQQFPDLHSELNLSSLELGDSALYFCASSAFLNTEAFFGQGTRLTVV.